Sequencing of this T cell receptor beta chain was carried out in a study of blood T cell repertoires in COVID-19 (TCRdb year 2020). Study-wide context: Collaborator samples came from the United States, Italy and Spain and covered acute and convalescent phases of COVID-19. Where available, HLA class I and class II types were obtained from metadata supplied by the sample provider rather than from assay-based typing. Sample metadata almost always included a de-identified subject ID, COVID-19 status, age in years and sex. The repertoires were released in a freely available public database intended as a resource for research on the immune response to SARS-CoV-2. The samples were drawn from two sources: the first 160 participants of the ongoing ImmuneRACE study, and 1,200 or so subjects contributed by 6 global collaborators. The dataset comprised deeply sampled blood TCRbeta repertoires from subjects exposed to, actively infected with, or recovered from COVID-19. The material from the prospective study consisted of cDNA or gDNA derived from T cells, B-cell-depleted T cells, or PBMCs.

Overall results and qualifications from the work: The quantity of clinical and demographic metadata differed by source and by participant and was supplied without curation.

TCRbeta CDR3 regions were amplified from genomic DNA using the immunoSEQ Assay, a bias-controlled multiplex PCR. As for how the authors treated the data: Within the assay, amplification of reference gene primers was used to estimate how many nucleated cells each sample contained. Sequence reads were collapsed and filtered to measure the absolute abundance of every unique TCRbeta CDR3 rearrangement. For each sample, productive Simpson clonality was calculated as the square root of Simpson's diversity index over productive rearrangements. TCRdb carries this immuneACCESS record with in-frame sequences only. Its versions omit some clonotypes, under half of them owing to an unresolved V gene in the studies checked, with the rest unexplained. Clone size and V and J calls were adopted from that table, with D and trimming inferred from the DNA. Counted in this sample were roughly 350,000 clones; 85% to 90% of them appeared once. The ten most abundant clones make up roughly 6% of the sample.

Note on this clone: No antigen is known for it. No much larger clone exists at a distance of one base, and base qualities are not known.

At one collaborating source in Seattle, patients were enrolled during active infection and were followed longitudinally through the course of disease. The collaborating institutions used their own protocols to collect whole blood in K2EDTA tubes. For TCRbeta analysis, collaborator samples were shipped as frozen whole blood, as isolated PBMCs, or as DNA extracted from either sample type. The clonotype was recovered from a woman aged 45-65 years with COVID-19, enrolled during active disease. Sequenced input: peripheral blood.

The CDR3 reads CASMGGSSGANVLTF. The DNA sequence follows: TGTGCCAGCATGGGGGGGAGCTCTGGGGCCAACGTCCTGACTTTC. The V and J segments used are TRBV6-5 and TRBJ2-6; 7 central nucleotides agree with TRBD2. The germline V gene provides CDR1 MNHEY and CDR2 SVGAGI. From V the trimming removes 7 bases and from J it removes 0 bases, while the gene matches leave 3 bases of the junction unaccounted for. The CDR3 numbers 15 residues from cysteine through phenylalanine. The retained sequence is limited to the CDR3, 45 bases, with the frame set at the first base.